This note documents a single T cell receptor beta chain sequence. Its antigen is currently unknown. In generating TCR beta cDNA, 5'RACE template switching with UMIs was used. Reanalyzing the 5' RACE reads, TCRdb keeps one entry per CDR3 protein, without DNA. The sample yields 250,000 or so distinct CDR3 sequences, of which the top ten take up roughly 4.2%. The sample belongs to a study of T cells expressing NK-cell markers. Study summary: Sorted T-cell subsets CD3+CD56+NKG2C+, CD3+CD56+NKG2C- and CD3+CD56-NKG2C+ were TCR beta-sequenced.

The CDR3 contains 14 residues. Germline V lookup: CDR1 SGHTA, CDR2 FQGNSA. General study results and limits: No clear determination of HCMV specificity was made for expanded NKG2C+ T cell clones. The same clonotypes also predominated in the CD3+CD56-NKG2C+ fraction of a few donors.

The source is a woman aged 18 to 75 in good health. Source material: blood T cells: a sorted CD56 or NKG2C T cell subset, CD4+ or CD8+ T cells, or bulk PBMC T cells (not recorded which). The rearrangement links TRBV7-2 to TRBJ1-5. CDR3 amino acids: CASSNTGLPAAQHF.